The TCR beta chain described here comes from a study of cytomegalovirus exposure and HLA in healthy donors. Whole-study findings and limits: Whilst most TCR sequences proved rare, a subset of public TCRs occurred across many donors.

With 60 Vbeta and 13 Jbeta primers, the PCR was carried out. Sequenced by immunoSEQ multiplex PCR; TCRdb stores in-frame clones only, minus some. The sample lists under 200,000 clones, 81% occurring once. Germline-derived CDR1 and CDR2 are LGHNA and YNFKEQ. There are 16 residues in the CDR3. Trimming took 2 bases from V and 2 from J; bases not matched to a gene: 7. A remark on this clone: As yet, its antigen is unknown.

The chain uses TRBV4-2 and TRBJ2-7; 9 nucleotides line up with TRBD2. This clonotype originated in a man aged 35 to 55 in good health and CMV-seropositive. The specimen sequenced was PBMCs. The CDR3 reads CASSQRGRGGAYEQYF. For the CDR3, the DNA is TGTGCCAGCAGCCAAAGGGGGCGCGGGGGGGCCTACGAGCAGTACTTC.